This TCR beta chain was sequenced during a study of blood T cell repertoires in COVID-19. Measured with immunoSEQ multiplex PCR; TCRdb has only the in-frame clones, and not every one. The data contain around 110,000 clones, around 83% of them singletons. The source is a man in his 70s with acute or convalescent COVID-19. Input material: peripheral blood.

Written as DNA, the CDR3 is TGTGCCAGCAGTAATCCCGGGACTAGAGATCCAAATGAGCAGTTCTTC. Translation: CASSNPGTRDPNEQFF. This chain links TRBV14 with TRBJ2-1, with TRBD2 identical over 8 bases. The CDR3 has 16 amino acids. Per the germline V gene, CDR1 is SGHDN and CDR2 is FVKESK. V shed 6 bases and J 7 bases; nucleotides not matched to a gene: 14.